This T cell receptor beta chain stems from a study of metastatic and nonmetastatic thyroid tumors. For the study at large: The authors compared repertoires across blood and tumor or nodule tissue from malignant and benign thyroid patients. Broader study findings: Malignant thyroid tumors reportedly exceeded benign nodules significantly in TCR beta diversity, with the difference appearing in blood and tumor.

This clone came up a few times. Antigen: not known. Every patient was untreated before thyroid surgery. The authors' processing: Researchers built a distant-metastasis classifier for papillary thyroid cancer that drew on CDR3 differences across clinicopathological groups. TCRdb reanalyzed the PCR reads via MiXCR. In this record, the V and J calls reflect TCRdb's handling and not the investigators' own analysis. The sample lists almost 9,500 clones, about 30% occurring once. The CDR3 runs 13 residues. CDR1 and CDR2 from the germline V gene are MNHEY and SMNVEV (reference sequence). V was cut by 5 bases and J by 7 bases, with 11 bases left in between.

The source of this sequence is a female donor with papillary thyroid cancer or a benign thyroid nodule (not recorded which). Some clones in this sample may be carry-over from other donors' samples. Sequenced input: tumor tissue. The chain has TRBV27 and TRBJ1-4, with D uncertain. The CDR3 DNA reads TGTGCCAGCAGTCCCTTCGACGGTGAAAAACTGTTTTTT. As protein: CASSPFDGEKLFF.